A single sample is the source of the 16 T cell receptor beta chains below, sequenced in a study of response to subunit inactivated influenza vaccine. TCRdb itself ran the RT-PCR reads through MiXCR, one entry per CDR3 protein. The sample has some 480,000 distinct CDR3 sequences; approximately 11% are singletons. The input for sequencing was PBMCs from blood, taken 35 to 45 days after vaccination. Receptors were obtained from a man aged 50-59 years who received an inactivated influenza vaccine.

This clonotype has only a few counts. CDR3 sequence: CASSQGQGKTQYF. In DNA form, the CDR3 reads TGTGCCAGCAGCCAAGGACAGGGAAAGACCCAGTACTTC. The chain employs TRBV3-1 and TRBJ2-5, with TRBD1 matching over 7 bases. Germline CDR1 LGHDT, CDR2 YNNKEL (reference sequence). V lost 1 base to trimming and J lost 6 bases; unmatched junction nucleotides: 2. This CDR3 is built from 13 residues.

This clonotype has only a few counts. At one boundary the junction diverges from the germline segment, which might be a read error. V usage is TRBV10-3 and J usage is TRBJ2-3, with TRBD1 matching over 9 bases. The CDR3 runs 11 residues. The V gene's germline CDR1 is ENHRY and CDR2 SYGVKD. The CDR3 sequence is CAISDRDREHF. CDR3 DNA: TGTGCCATCAGTGACCGGGACAGGGAACATTTT.

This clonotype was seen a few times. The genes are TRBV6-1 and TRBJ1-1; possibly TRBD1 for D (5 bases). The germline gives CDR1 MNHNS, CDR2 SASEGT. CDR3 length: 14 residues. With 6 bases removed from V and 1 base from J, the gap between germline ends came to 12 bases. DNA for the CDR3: TGTGCCAGCAGAGCCGGGACGGCGAACACTGAAGCTTTCTTT. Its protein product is CASRAGTANTEAFF.

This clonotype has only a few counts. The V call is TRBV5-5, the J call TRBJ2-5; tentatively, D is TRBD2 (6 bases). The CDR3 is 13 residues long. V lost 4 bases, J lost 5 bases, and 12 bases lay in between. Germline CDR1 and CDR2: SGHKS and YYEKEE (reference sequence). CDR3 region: CASSPRLGETQYF. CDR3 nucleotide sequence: TGTGCCAGCAGCCCAAGACTAGGGGAGACCCAGTACTTC.

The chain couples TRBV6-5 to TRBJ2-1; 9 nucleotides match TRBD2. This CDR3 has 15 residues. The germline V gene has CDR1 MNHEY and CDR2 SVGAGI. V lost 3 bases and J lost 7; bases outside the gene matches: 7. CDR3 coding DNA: TGTGCCAGCAGTTATAGTGGGGGACTAGCAAATGAGCAGTTCTTC. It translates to CASSYSGGLANEQFF.

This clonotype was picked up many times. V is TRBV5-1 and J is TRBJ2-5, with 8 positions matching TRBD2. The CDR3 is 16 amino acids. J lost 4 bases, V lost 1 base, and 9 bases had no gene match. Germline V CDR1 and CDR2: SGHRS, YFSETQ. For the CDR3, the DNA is TGCGCCAGCAGCTTGATATCCGGGAGGGGCCGAGAGACCCAGTACTTC. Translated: CASSLISGRGRETQYF.

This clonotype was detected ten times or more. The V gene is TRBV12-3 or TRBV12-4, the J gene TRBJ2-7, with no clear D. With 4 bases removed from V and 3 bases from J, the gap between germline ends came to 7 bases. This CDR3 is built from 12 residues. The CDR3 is CASSYGIYEQYF. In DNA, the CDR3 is TGTGCCAGCAGTTACGGCATCTACGAGCAGTACTTC.

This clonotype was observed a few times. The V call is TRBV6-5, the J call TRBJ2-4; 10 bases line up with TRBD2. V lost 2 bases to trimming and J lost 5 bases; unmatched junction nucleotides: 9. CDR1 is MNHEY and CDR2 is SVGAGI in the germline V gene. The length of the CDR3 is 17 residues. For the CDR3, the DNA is TGTGCCAGCAGTTACGCTCTAGCGGGGGCCGGAGAAAACATTCAGTACTTC. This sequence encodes CASSYALAGAGENIQYF.

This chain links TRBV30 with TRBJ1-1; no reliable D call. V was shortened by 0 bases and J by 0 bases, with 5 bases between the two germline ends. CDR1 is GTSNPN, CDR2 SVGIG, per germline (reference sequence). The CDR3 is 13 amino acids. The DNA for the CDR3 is TGTGCCTGGAGTGTTCGGCTGAACACTGAAGCTTTCTTT. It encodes CAWSVRLNTEAFF.

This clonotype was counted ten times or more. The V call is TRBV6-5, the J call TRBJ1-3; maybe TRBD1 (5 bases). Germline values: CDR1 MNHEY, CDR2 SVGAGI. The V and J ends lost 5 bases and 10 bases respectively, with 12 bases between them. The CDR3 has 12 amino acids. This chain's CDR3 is CASSTPGATIYF. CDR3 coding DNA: TGTGCCAGCAGTACCCCTGGGGCGACCATATATTTT.

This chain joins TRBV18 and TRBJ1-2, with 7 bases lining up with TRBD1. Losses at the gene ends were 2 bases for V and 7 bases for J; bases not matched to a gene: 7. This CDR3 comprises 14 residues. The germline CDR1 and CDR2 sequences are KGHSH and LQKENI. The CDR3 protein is CASSPKDRAVGYTF. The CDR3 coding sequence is TGTGCCAGCTCACCAAAAGACAGGGCAGTTGGCTACACCTTC.

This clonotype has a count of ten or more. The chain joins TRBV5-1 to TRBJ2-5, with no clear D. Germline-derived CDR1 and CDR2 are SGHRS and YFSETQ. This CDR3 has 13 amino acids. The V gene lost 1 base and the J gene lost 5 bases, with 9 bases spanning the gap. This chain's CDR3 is CASSLRPAETQYF. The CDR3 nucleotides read TGCGCCAGCAGCTTGCGCCCCGCGGAGACCCAGTACTTC.

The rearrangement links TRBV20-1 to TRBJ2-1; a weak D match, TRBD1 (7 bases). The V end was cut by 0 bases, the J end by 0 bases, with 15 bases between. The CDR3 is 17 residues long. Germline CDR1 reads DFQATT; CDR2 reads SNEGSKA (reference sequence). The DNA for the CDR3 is TGCAGTGCTAGAGATTTAGGAGGGGGCCCCTCCTACAATGAGCAGTTCTTC. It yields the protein CSARDLGGGPSYNEQFF.

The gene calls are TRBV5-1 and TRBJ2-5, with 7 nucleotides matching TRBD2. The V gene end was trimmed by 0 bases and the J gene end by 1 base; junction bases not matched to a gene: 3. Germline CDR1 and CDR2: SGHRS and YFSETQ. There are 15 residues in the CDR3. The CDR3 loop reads CASSLEAGVQETQYF. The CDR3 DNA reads TGCGCCAGCAGCTTGGAGGCGGGGGTCCAAGAGACCCAGTACTTC.

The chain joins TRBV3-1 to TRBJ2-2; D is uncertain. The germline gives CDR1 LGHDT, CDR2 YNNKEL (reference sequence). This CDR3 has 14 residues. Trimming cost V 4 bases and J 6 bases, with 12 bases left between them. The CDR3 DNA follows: TGTGCCAGCAGCCCAAGTTTCCAACCCGGGGAGCTGTTTTTT. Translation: CASSPSFQPGELFF.

In DNA form, the CDR3 reads TGTGCCAGCAGTTTAGCGCGTCAGCAACCAGACACAGATACGCAGTATTTT. Translating it yields CASSLARQQPDTDTQYF. This chain links TRBV12-3 or TRBV12-4 with TRBJ2-3; D not resolved. V lost 0 bases and J lost 2, with 15 bases in between. This CDR3 is built from 17 residues.